The clone carrying this T cell receptor (beta chain) was seen at least ten times. Indicated time point: newly diagnosed GD, antithyroid drugs for less than 3 months. Extracted RNA from PBMCs served as the source of the TCR library. Through Arm-PCR of CDR3 regions and iRepertoire HTBI primers, TCR beta libraries were built. TCRdb re-derived calls from the multiplex PCR reads in MiXCR, one entry per CDR3 protein. The profile covers about 530,000 distinct CDR3 sequences, with about 15% appearing a single time and 25% taken by the ten largest. This CDR3 is 15 amino acids long. Germline CDR1 and CDR2: MNHEY and SVGEGT. V lost 0 bases and J 2 bases, leaving 10 bases between the germline ends. The data stem from a study of regulatory T cells in long-lasting Graves disease. The same sample was also used in a study of T cells in Graves' hyperthyroidism and ophthalmopathy. Per that paper: The model made its ophthalmopathy prediction, and onset followed a median about 6.8 months later.

V gene TRBV6-2 or TRBV6-3 combines with J gene TRBJ1-2; D remains ambiguous. The sequence came from a woman aged 35-65 years with Graves disease. This sample comprised peripheral blood mononuclear cells (PBMCs), obtained at new diagnosis, from a patient treated with antithyroid drugs. The CDR3 sequence is CASSYSRGVNYGYTF. CDR3 nucleotides: TGTGCCAGCAGTTACTCTCGTGGGGTAAACTATGGCTACACCTTC.